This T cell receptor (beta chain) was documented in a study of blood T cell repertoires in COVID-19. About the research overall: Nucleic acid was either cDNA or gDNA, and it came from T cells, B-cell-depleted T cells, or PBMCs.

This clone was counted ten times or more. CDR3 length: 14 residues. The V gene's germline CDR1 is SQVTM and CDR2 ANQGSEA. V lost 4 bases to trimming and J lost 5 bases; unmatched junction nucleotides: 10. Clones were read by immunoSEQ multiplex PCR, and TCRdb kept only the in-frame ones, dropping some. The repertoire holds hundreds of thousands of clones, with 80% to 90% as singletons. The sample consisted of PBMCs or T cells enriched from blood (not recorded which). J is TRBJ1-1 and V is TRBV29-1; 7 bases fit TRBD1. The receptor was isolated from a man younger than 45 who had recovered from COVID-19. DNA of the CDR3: TGCAGCGTTGTTCCAAGGGGGCGCGGGACTGAAGCTTTCTTT. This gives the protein CSVVPRGRGTEAFF.